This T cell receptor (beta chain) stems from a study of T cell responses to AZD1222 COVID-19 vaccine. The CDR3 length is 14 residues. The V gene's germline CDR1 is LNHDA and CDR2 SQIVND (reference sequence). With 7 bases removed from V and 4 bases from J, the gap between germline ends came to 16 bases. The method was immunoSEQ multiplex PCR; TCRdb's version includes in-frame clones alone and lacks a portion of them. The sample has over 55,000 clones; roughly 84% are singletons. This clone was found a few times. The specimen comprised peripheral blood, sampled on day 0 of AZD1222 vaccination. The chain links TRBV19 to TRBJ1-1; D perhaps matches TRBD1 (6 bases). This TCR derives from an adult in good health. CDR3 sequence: CASTEPGVGTEAFF. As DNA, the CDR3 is TGTGCCAGTACGGAGCCAGGGGTGGGCACTGAAGCTTTCTTT.